Below, 7 T cell receptor beta chains from the same sample are listed, as sequenced in a study of human T cells and chemical hapten exposure (dated by TCRdb to the early 2020s). The label giving this sample's time point can be read as: pre-sensitization, week 0. The sample's treatment or condition, from its label and the paper: therapeutic diphenylcyclopropenone sensitization with weekly scalp DPC. Libraries came from RACE. The sequencer listed for this sample is NextSeq 500. TCRdb reworked the public reads: Q25 trimming with fastp, MiXCR clone assembly, productive beta chains retained. Each CDR3 protein appears once, grouped with its most common genes and DNA. This sample has about 40,000 distinct CDR3 sequences in its table, and over 9.5% of those were observed once. The top ten hold about 6% of the sample. This material consisted of whole blood, taken in connection with sensitization to the hapten diphenylcyclopropenone (DPC). The receptors shown here come from a man aged 30-40 years with alopecia areata. Some clones in this sample may be carry-over from other donors' samples.

The table lists this clonotype with many counts. V usage is TRBV11-2 and J usage is TRBJ2-3; D not certain. CDR1 SGHAT and CDR2 FQNNGV come from the germline V gene. The V end lost 6 bases, the J end lost 7 bases, and 11 bases lay between the germline ends. This CDR3 contains 12 residues. The CDR3 nucleotides read TGTGCCAGCAGATCCTACTACAATACGCAGTATTTT. Translated, it gives CASRSYYNTQYF.

This chain joins TRBV18 and TRBJ1-1; D unresolved. V dropped 2 bases and J dropped 5 bases, with 18 bases sitting between them. The CDR3 runs to 16 residues. Germline V lookup: CDR1 KGHSH, CDR2 LQKENI. Here the CDR3 DNA reads TGTGCCAGCTCACCAAAGGTCTTAATTGGATTTACTGAAGCTTTCTTT. This encodes CASSPKVLIGFTEAFF.

This rearrangement joins TRBV6-1 to TRBJ1-5, with TRBD1 as a possible D gene (5 bases). This CDR3 region has 16 residues. Germline CDR1 and CDR2: MNHNS and SASEGT. V lost 1 base and J 5 bases, leaving 15 bases between the germline ends. The CDR3 is CASSEVWGSSYQPQHF. CDR3 coding DNA: TGTGCCAGCAGTGAAGTCTGGGGCAGTTCGTATCAGCCCCAGCATTTT.

The chain couples TRBV2 to TRBJ2-2; D may be TRBD1 (6 bases). The CDR3 has 12 residues. V shed 8 bases and J shed 6 bases, with 10 bases lying between them. Germline V gives CDR1 SNHLY, CDR2 FYNNEI. The CDR3, as DNA: TGTGCCAGCCTACAGGGTCCCGGGGAGCTGTTTTTT. Translating gives CASLQGPGELFF.

The rearrangement joins TRBV11-1 to TRBJ2-5, with 8 bases aligning to TRBD1. The CDR3 spans 13 residues. J was trimmed by 5 bases and V by 4 bases; bases with no gene match: 3. Germline CDR1 is SGHAT and CDR2 is FQDESV (reference sequence). CDR3 DNA sequence: TGTGCCAGCAGCTATGACAGGGGCGAGACCCAGTACTTC. This codes for CASSYDRGETQYF.

J is TRBJ2-7 and V is TRBV28, with D maybe TRBD1 (6 bases). The CDR3 is 14 amino acids. Per the germline V gene, CDR1 is MDHEN and CDR2 is SYDVKM. The V and J ends lost 7 bases and 4 bases respectively, with 17 bases between them. CDR3 nucleotides: TGTGCCAGCAACCTCAGGGGACCTGGATACGAGCAGTACGTC. Its protein is CASNLRGPGYEQYV.

This clonotype was counted a few times. The CDR3 region is CASSRLGLGLTDTQYF. CDR3 in DNA: TGTGCCAGCTCACGACTGGGACTAGGACTCACAGATACGCAGTATTTT. The genes are TRBV18 and TRBJ2-3; 8 bases line up with TRBD2. Germline lookup yields CDR1 KGHSH and CDR2 LQKENI. This CDR3 contains 16 residues. V lost 4 bases, J lost 2 bases, and 8 bases stayed unmatched. The variable domain in full, completed from reference TRBV18 and TRBJ2-3, reads NAGVMQNPRHLVRRRGQEARLRCSPMKGHSHVYWYRQLPEEGLKFMVYLQKENIIDESGMPKERFSAEFPKEGPSILRIQQVVRGDSAAYFCASSRLGLGLTDTQYFGPGTRLTVL.